This TCR beta chain was recovered during a study of post-analysis software for immune sequencing data. Study at large: Recorded subtypes: relapsing-remitting, secondary progressive, progressive-relapsing; some patients unannotated.

Unique molecular identifiers were carried by the TCR beta cDNA libraries. Out of about 0.9 to 10 million T cells, hundreds of thousands of cDNA molecules were generated. TCRdb re-called the PCR reads through MiXCR, storing one row per CDR3 protein. The repertoire has roughly 600,000 distinct CDR3 sequences, 44% of them found once; the top ten carry under 2%. Points on this clonotype: Its target is not known.

General study findings and limits: F measure clustering grouped samples strongly by preparation batch. Normalized Chao1 diversity was significantly lower in multiple sclerosis patients than in controls. When patients were compared with controls, a handful of TRBV segments were more frequent, TRBV5-6, TRBV5-1 and TRBV20-1 among them.

This CDR3 region has 16 residues. V lost 2 bases and J lost 6; bases outside the gene matches: 11. This receptor was taken from a girl between 10 and 17 years old with multiple sclerosis. The rearrangement joins TRBV12-3 or TRBV12-4 to TRBJ2-3; 7 bases map to TRBD1. Sequenced sample: blood. CDR3 residues: CASSLHGDSNTDTQYF. The CDR3 DNA is TGTGCCAGCAGTTTACATGGGGACAGTAATACCGATACGCAGTATTTT.